This entry features one T cell receptor (beta chain) sequence. After removal of 1 base from V and 4 bases from J, the junction contained 4 bases not matched to a gene. Germline V CDR1 and CDR2: SGHTA, FQGNSA. The CDR3 extends over 15 amino acids. The repertoire was sequenced with immunoSEQ multiplex PCR; TCRdb's copy has only in-frame clones and lacks some. Among tens of thousands of clones listed, 91% were seen once. These data originate in a study of T cell changes during pregnancy in multiple sclerosis. The source material was peripheral blood, sampled in the third trimester of pregnancy. The TCR originated in a female donor in good health, enrolled as a control in a pregnancy study. The gene calls are TRBV7-2 and TRBJ1-5; 7 bases match TRBD1. The DNA for the CDR3 is TGTGCCAGCAGCTTAGAGGGGGCCAGTAATCAGCCCCAGCATTTT. This translates into CASSLEGASNQPQHF.